This entry lists 24 T cell receptor beta chains sequenced from one sample in a study of regulatory T cells in long-lasting Graves disease. The time point denotes: persistent/refractory GD, antithyroid drugs over 5 years with positive TRAb. PBMC-extracted RNA yielded the TCR library. Combining iRepertoire HTBI primers with Arm-PCR of CDR3 regions, the authors built TCR beta libraries. In TCRdb, the multiplex PCR reads were re-called with MiXCR into one record per CDR3 protein. The sample includes approximately 690,000 distinct CDR3 sequences, approximately 31% of them seen just once. Source: peripheral blood mononuclear cells (PBMCs), taken when the disease was refractory, from a patient treated with antithyroid drugs. The origin of the receptors is a female donor with Graves disease.

The table lists this clonotype with a few counts. The chain combines TRBV5-1 with TRBJ1-2; tentative D call: TRBD1 (6 bases). Germline V lookup: CDR1 SGHRS, CDR2 YFSETQ. The CDR3 loop spans 16 amino acids. V lost 3 bases and J 0 bases, leaving 15 bases between the germline ends. In DNA, the CDR3 is TGCGCCAGCAGCTCTCGAGGGACACCTTCTAACTATGGCTACACCTTC. Its protein is CASSSRGTPSNYGYTF.

A note on this clonotype: A much larger clone lies one base from this, so it may be a read error. V is TRBV6-1 and J is TRBJ1-1; the match to TRBD1 covers 8 bases. The CDR3 length is 14 residues. Trimming took 6 bases from V and 4 from J; bases not matched to a gene: 7. Germline lookup yields CDR1 MNHNS and CDR2 SASEGT. CDR3 nucleotide sequence: TGTGCCAGCAGAGAGACAGGGGTGAGCACTGAAGCTTTCTTT. It is translated as CASRETGVSTEAFF.

This clonotype was seen only a few times. The rearrangement links TRBV7-2 to TRBJ2-1; TRBD2 matches 9 bases. This CDR3 region has 21 residues. The junction had 23 bases not matched to a gene; V was cut back by 5 bases and J by 3 bases. Germline CDR1 and CDR2: SGHTA and FQGNSA. The CDR3 coding sequence is TGTGCCAGCAGCCCCAAGAATAGGAGGGCTAGCGGGACCTCCAGCTACAATGAGCAGTTCTTC. As protein: CASSPKNRRASGTSSYNEQFF.

The rearrangement joins TRBV12-3 or TRBV12-4 to TRBJ2-2; D gene ambiguous. The V end was cut by 3 bases, the J end by 0 bases, with 8 bases between. The CDR3 totals 15 residues. The CDR3 nucleotides are TGTGCCAGCAGTTTTCGGATTACGAACACCGGGGAGCTGTTTTTT. It translates to CASSFRITNTGELFF.

This clonotype appeared a few times. This sequence joins TRBV5-6 and TRBJ1-2; D is undetermined. Trimming pared 0 bases from V and 2 bases from J, leaving 11 bases between. Germline V gene lookup returns CDR1 SGHDT and CDR2 YYEEEE. The CDR3 has 15 residues. CDR3 in amino acids: CASSLGLLGNYGYTF. The CDR3 coding sequence is TGTGCCAGCAGCTTGGGTTTGTTAGGAAACTATGGCTACACCTTC. The variable domain in full, with the rest retrieved from reference TRBV5-6 and TRBJ1-2, is DAGVTQSPTHLIKTRGQQVTLRCSPKSGHDTVSWYQQALGQGPQFIFQYYEEEERQRGNFPDRFSGHQFPNYSSELNVNALLLGDSALYLCASSLGLLGNYGYTFGSGTRLTVV.

V usage is TRBV27 and J usage is TRBJ2-3; 7 bases are shared with TRBD1. This CDR3 is built from 18 residues. The junction had 15 bases not matched to a gene; V was cut back by 6 bases and J by 0 bases. CDR1 MNHEY and CDR2 SMNVEV come from the germline V gene (reference sequence). This chain's CDR3 is CASRRGTAQLTSTDTQYF. CDR3 nucleotides: TGTGCCAGCAGAAGGGGGACAGCGCAATTAACTAGCACAGATACGCAGTATTTT.

This sequence joins TRBV11-2 and TRBJ1-1, with TRBD1 as a possible D gene (5 bases). The CDR3 runs to 16 residues. Germline loops: CDR1 SGHAT, CDR2 FQNNGV. The germline V and J ends were trimmed by 1 base and 6 bases, with 18 bases remaining between them. The CDR3 nucleotides are TGTGCCAGCAGCTTAGGAAGCGGCAGGGTTTTCGCTGAAGCTTTCTTT. Encoded protein: CASSLGSGRVFAEAFF.

This clonotype was seen at least ten times. V usage is TRBV11-2 and J usage is TRBJ2-2; TRBD2 matches 9 bases. The J segment lost 4 bases and the V segment lost 1 base, leaving 4 bases of the junction unmatched. The CDR3 sequence is 16 residues long. Germline CDR1 and CDR2: SGHAT and FQNNGV. Here the CDR3 reads CASSLVRGRGTGELFF. The CDR3 region has the DNA TGTGCCAGCAGCTTAGTCCGCGGGAGGGGCACCGGGGAGCTGTTTTTT. The full variable domain, its missing parts supplied by reference TRBV11-2 and TRBJ2-2, is EAGVAQSPRYKIIEKRQSVAFWCNPISGHATLYWYQQILGQGPKLLIQFQNNGVVDDSQLPKDRFSAERLKGVDSTLKIQPAKLEDSAVYLCASSLVRGRGTGELFFGEGSRLTVL.

This clonotype was detected only a few times. This chain connects TRBV20-1 to TRBJ2-7, with a tentative D call TRBD1 (6 bases). V was shortened by 0 bases and J by 1 base, with 10 bases between the two germline ends. From germline, CDR1 is DFQATT and CDR2 SNEGSKA (reference sequence). This CDR3 is 14 amino acids long. The DNA of the CDR3 is TGCAGTGCTAGAGATTTTAGGGGGTCCTACGAGCAGTACTTC. Its translation is CSARDFRGSYEQYF.

This clonotype was found a few times. This chain joins TRBV10-3 and TRBJ1-2; D perhaps matches TRBD1 (5 bases). Germline lookup yields CDR1 ENHRY and CDR2 SYGVKD. This CDR3 spans 15 amino acids. Trimming shortened V by 6 bases and J by 2 bases, and 16 bases separated the two germline ends. CDR3 region: CAIREPGSTNYGYTF. For the CDR3, the DNA is TGTGCCATCAGAGAGCCAGGGAGTACGAACTATGGCTACACCTTC.

This clonotype was recorded at least ten times. The genes are TRBV20-1 and TRBJ1-2, with 7 bases lining up with TRBD1. The CDR3 is 13 residues long. From germline, CDR1 is DFQATT and CDR2 SNEGSKA (reference sequence). J was trimmed by 4 bases and V by 3 bases; bases with no gene match: 5. The CDR3 sequence is CSASPTGLYGYTF. The DNA for the CDR3 is TGCAGTGCTAGCCCGACAGGGCTCTATGGCTACACCTTC.

This clonotype was seen a handful of times. The genes are TRBV3-1 and TRBJ1-1, with D tentatively TRBD1 (6 bases). This CDR3 has 16 amino acids. CDR1 is LGHDT and CDR2 is YNNKEL in the germline V gene (reference sequence). The V end lost 0 bases, the J end lost 1 base, and 12 bases lay between the germline ends. The CDR3 region is CASSQDQGIANTEAFF. Here the CDR3 DNA reads TGTGCCAGCAGCCAAGATCAGGGGATCGCGAACACTGAAGCTTTCTTT.

This chain joins TRBV28 and TRBJ2-7; either TRBD1 or TRBD2 may supply D (5 bases each). Trimming stripped 3 bases from V and 4 bases from J, with 13 bases between. Germline values: CDR1 MDHEN, CDR2 SYDVKM. This CDR3 spans 14 amino acids. CDR3 bases: TGTGCCAGCAGTTTTCCACCGGGGCAGTACGAGCAGTACTTC. Its translation is CASSFPPGQYEQYF.

This clonotype was picked up a small number of times. In DNA, the CDR3 is TGCAGTGCTGGGCGGTTCTCCTACGAGCAGTACTTC. This translates into CSAGRFSYEQYF. V usage is TRBV20-1 and J usage is TRBJ2-7; no definite D call. V was clipped by 5 bases and J by 0 bases, with 8 bases between them. The CDR3 length is 12 residues. The germline V gene encodes CDR1 DFQATT and CDR2 SNEGSKA (reference sequence).

This clonotype was detected only once. The gene calls are TRBV11-2 and TRBJ2-7; D might be TRBD2 (6 bases). V lost 11 bases, J lost 1 base, and 18 bases lay in between. There are 14 residues in the CDR3. In germline, CDR1 is SGHAT, CDR2 FQNNGV. CDR3 sequence: CASPGSSASYEQYF. The CDR3 DNA reads as TGTGCCTCCCCCGGGTCTAGCGCTTCCTACGAGCAGTACTTC.

This chain links TRBV15 with TRBJ1-1; unclear D gene. In germline, CDR1 is LNHNV, CDR2 YYDKDF (reference sequence). CDR3 length: 13 amino acids. Trimming removed 1 base from V and 3 bases from J, with 6 bases in between. Written as DNA, the CDR3 is TGTGCCACCAGCAGAGCCCGGGACACTGAAGCTTTCTTT. Protein: CATSRARDTEAFF.

This clonotype came up many times. The gene calls are TRBV28 and TRBJ1-1; 8 bases fit TRBD1. V was clipped by 5 bases and J by 4 bases; unmatched bases: 6. The CDR3 spans 14 residues. CDR1 and CDR2 from the germline V gene are MDHEN and SYDVKM. Written as DNA, the CDR3 is TGTGCCAGCAGTCTACAAACAGGGGGCACTGAAGCTTTCTTT. Amino acids: CASSLQTGGTEAFF. Full variable domain (rest looked up from reference TRBV28 and TRBJ1-1): DVKVTQSSRYLVKRTGEKVFLECVQDMDHENMFWYRQDPGLGLRLIYFSYDVKMKEKGDIPEGYSVSREKKERFSLILESASTNQTSMYLCASSLQTGGTEAFFGQGTRLTVV.

This clonotype came up many times. This chain connects TRBV12-3 or TRBV12-4 to TRBJ1-2; D remains ambiguous. The ends were cut back, 2 bases at V and 6 bases at J, with 10 bases in the middle. The CDR3 covers 13 residues. DNA for the CDR3: TGTGCCAGCAGTTTAAGAGGACTTCATGGCTACACCTTC. It codes for CASSLRGLHGYTF.

V usage is TRBV9 and J usage is TRBJ1-5, with D perhaps TRBD1 (6 bases). Germline loops: CDR1 SGDLS, CDR2 YYNGEE. With 3 bases removed from V and 2 bases from J, the gap between germline ends came to 9 bases. This CDR3 region has 14 residues. The CDR3 DNA sequence: TGTGCCAGCAGCGATACAGGGCGCAATCAGCCCCAGCATTTT. As protein: CASSDTGRNQPQHF.

This sequence joins TRBV6-1 and TRBJ2-3, with 12 bases identical to TRBD2. In germline, CDR1 is MNHNS, CDR2 SASEGT. The CDR3 length is 18 residues. Unmatched junction bases numbered 17, after V lost 6 bases and J lost 7 bases. This CDR3 reads CASRNMPRLAGVGNTQYF. The CDR3 coding sequence is TGTGCCAGCAGAAACATGCCGAGACTAGCGGGAGTCGGTAATACGCAGTATTTT.

This clonotype appeared a few times. This rearrangement joins TRBV13 to TRBJ1-2, with D possibly matching TRBD1 (6 bases). The CDR3 extends over 14 amino acids. V lost 5 bases, J lost 4 bases, and 14 bases lay in between. CDR1 and CDR2 from the germline V gene are PRHDT and FYEKMQ (reference sequence). The CDR3, as DNA: TGTGCCAGCAGCCAAATACAGGGAATCTATGGCTACACCTTC. Its translation is CASSQIQGIYGYTF.

This clonotype was found many times. CDR3 region: CASSLMGGAGSPLHF. Here the CDR3 DNA reads TGTGCCAGCAGTTTAATGGGGGGGGCCGGTTCACCCCTCCACTTT. The chain uses TRBV27 and TRBJ1-6; D might be TRBD1 (6 bases). The CDR3 has 15 residues. Germline V gene data show CDR1 as MNHEY and CDR2 as SMNVEV (reference sequence). The V end lost 2 bases, the J end lost 9 bases, and 14 bases lay between the germline ends.

This clonotype was picked up many times. The V call is TRBV12-3 or TRBV12-4, the J call TRBJ1-1, with D hard to call. V shed 6 bases and J shed 1 base, with 9 bases lying between them. The CDR3 sequence is 13 residues long. Written as DNA, the CDR3 is TGTGCCAGCAGCTTCGACCCGAACACTGAAGCTTTCTTT. It specifies CASSFDPNTEAFF.

This clonotype occurred a few times. The genes are TRBV3-1 and TRBJ2-5; 7 bases are a match to TRBD1. This CDR3 has 15 amino acids. V lost 1 base to trimming and J lost 5 bases; unmatched junction nucleotides: 7. CDR1 is LGHDT and CDR2 is YNNKEL in the germline V gene (reference sequence). CDR3: CASSQGPTGVETQYF. CDR3 sequence (DNA): TGTGCCAGCAGCCAAGGCCCTACAGGGGTCGAGACCCAGTACTTC.